This TCR beta chain was observed in a study of cytomegalovirus exposure and HLA in healthy donors. This CDR3 region has 15 residues. Germline V lookup: CDR1 SGDLS, CDR2 YYNGEE. V was pared by 3 bases and J by 7 bases, with 20 bases between. The PCR used 60 Vbeta and 13 Jbeta primers. Generated by immunoSEQ multiplex PCR, the TCRdb table keeps only in-frame clones and is missing some. The table records around 94,000 clones, about 75% of them present only once. The receptor was isolated from a woman between 40 and 55 years old in good health and CMV-seronegative. The genes are TRBV9 and TRBJ2-7, with D tentatively TRBD2 (6 bases). Sample: PBMCs. DNA for the CDR3: TGTGCCAGCAGCGGGCAGGGAGGAGGCCTGGGGGAGCAGTACTTC. Translation: CASSGQGGGLGEQYF.